The clone carrying this TCR beta chain was picked up many times. Its antigen is unidentified. The sample comes from a study of T cells in Graves' hyperthyroidism and ophthalmopathy. Study-level results: The model identified upcoming ophthalmopathy a median approximately six months ahead of onset. Most expanded thyroid clonotypes above 0.001 recurred in blood.

RNA transcripts were the template for amplifying TCR beta CDR3 regions. HTBI primers were used for first-round RT-PCR of the TCR CDR3. TCRdb reprocessed the multiplex PCR reads via MiXCR and lists one record per CDR3 protein. This table holds about 250,000 distinct CDR3 sequences, around 25% found once. Among ophthalmopathy patients, the Clinical Activity Score reached at least 3, the NOSPECS grade reached at least 4, and duration remained under 3 months. Criteria for exclusion of patients were uncontrolled infection, other autoimmune disease, pregnancy or lactation. The origin of this receptor is a woman between 40 and 50 years old with Graves' ophthalmopathy. Sequences were obtained from blood.

As DNA, the CDR3 is TGTGCCAGCAGTTTAGGACAGAGCTCCTACGAGCAGTACTTC. It translates to CASSLGQSSYEQYF. J is TRBJ2-7 and V is TRBV6-5, with D perhaps TRBD1 (6 bases). This CDR3 is 14 amino acids long. V shed 4 bases and J shed 0 bases, with 10 bases lying between them. Germline V gene data show CDR1 as MNHEY and CDR2 as SVGAGI.